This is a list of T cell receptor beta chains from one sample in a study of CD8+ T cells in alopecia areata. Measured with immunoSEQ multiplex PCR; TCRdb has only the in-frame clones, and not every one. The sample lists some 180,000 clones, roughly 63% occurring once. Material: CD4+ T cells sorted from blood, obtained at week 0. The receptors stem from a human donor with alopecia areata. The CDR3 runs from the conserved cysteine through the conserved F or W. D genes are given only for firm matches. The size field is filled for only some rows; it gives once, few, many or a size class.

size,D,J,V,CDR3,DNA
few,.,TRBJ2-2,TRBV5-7,CASSPSPNTGELFF,TGTGCCAGCAGCCCGAGCCCTAACACCGGGGAGCTGTTTTTT
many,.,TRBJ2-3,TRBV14,CASSKPYRGGTDTQYF,TGTGCCAGCAGCAAACCGTATCGGGGAGGCACAGATACGCAGTATTTT
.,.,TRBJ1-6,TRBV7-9,CASSFPEYNSPLHF,TGTGCCAGCAGCTTTCCGGAGTATAATTCACCCCTCCACTTT
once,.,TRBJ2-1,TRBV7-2,CASSSSVAVNEQFF,TGTGCCAGCAGCTCCTCGGTAGCCGTCAATGAGCAGTTCTTC
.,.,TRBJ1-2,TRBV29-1,CSVGTPDPPDTF,TGCAGCGTCGGGACTCCAGATCCTCCGGACACCTTC
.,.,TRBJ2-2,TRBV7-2,CASRSSIGTGELFF,TGTGCCAGCAGAAGTTCAATCGGTACCGGGGAGCTGTTTTTT
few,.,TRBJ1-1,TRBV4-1,CASSQVVGEAFF,TGCGCCAGCAGCCAAGTGGTCGGGGAAGCTTTCTTT
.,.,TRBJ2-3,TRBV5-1,CASSWQSDTQYF,TGCGCCAGCAGCTGGCAATCAGATACGCAGTATTTT
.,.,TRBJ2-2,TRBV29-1,CSVLIGTANTGELFF,TGCAGCGTTCTCATCGGAACCGCCAACACCGGGGAGCTGTTTTTT
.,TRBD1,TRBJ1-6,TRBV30,CAWSAKRGDRGFNSPLHF,TGTGCCTGGAGTGCCAAACGGGGGGACAGGGGATTTAATTCACCCCTCCACTTT
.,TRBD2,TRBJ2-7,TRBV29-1,CSVEMGGSYEQYF,TGCAGCGTTGAAATGGGGGGGTCCTACGAGCAGTACTTC
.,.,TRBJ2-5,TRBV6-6,CASSYLKETQYF,TGTGCCAGCAGTTACCTCAAGGAGACCCAGTACTTC
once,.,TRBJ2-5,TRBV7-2,CASSSGVVWETQYF,TGTGCCAGCAGCTCGGGGGTGGTCTGGGAGACCCAGTACTTC
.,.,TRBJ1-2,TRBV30,CAASIRGYGYTF,TGTGCCGCCTCGATCAGGGGATATGGCTACACCTTC
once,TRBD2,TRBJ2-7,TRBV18,CASSPGLSYEQYF,TGTGCCAGCTCACCGGGACTATCCTACGAGCAGTACTTC
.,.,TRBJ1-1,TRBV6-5,CASSYSWTRNTEAFF,TGTGCCAGCAGTTACTCATGGACAAGGAACACTGAAGCTTTCTTT
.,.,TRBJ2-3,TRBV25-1,CASSPTYTDTQYF,TGTGCCAGCAGTCCTACCTACACAGATACGCAGTATTTT
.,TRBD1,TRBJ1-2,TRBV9,CASSPGTGADGYTF,TGTGCCAGCAGCCCCGGGACAGGGGCCGATGGCTACACCTTC
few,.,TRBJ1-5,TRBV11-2,CASSLLQDQPQHF,TGTGCCAGCAGCTTACTCCAGGATCAGCCCCAGCATTTT
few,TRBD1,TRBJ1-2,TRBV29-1,CSVLQGTGYTF,TGCAGCGTCCTACAGGGGACTGGCTACACCTTC
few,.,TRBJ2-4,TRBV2,CASSEQGYGKNIQYF,TGTGCCAGCAGCGAACAGGGCTACGGCAAAAACATTCAGTACTTC
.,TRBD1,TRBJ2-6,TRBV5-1,CASSLVGQQNVLTF,TGCGCCAGCAGCTTGGTGGGACAGCAAAACGTCCTGACTTTC
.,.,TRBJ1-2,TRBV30,CAWEPGGGGYTF,TGTGCCTGGGAGCCCGGGGGTGGTGGCTACACCTTC
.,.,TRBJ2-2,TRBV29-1,CSVGTQGLGGELFF,TGCAGCGTTGGCACCCAGGGATTAGGCGGGGAGCTGTTTTTT
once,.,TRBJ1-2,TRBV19,CASRPRGRGELYGYTF,TGTGCCAGCCGCCCCAGAGGCCGCGGGGAACTCTATGGCTACACCTTC
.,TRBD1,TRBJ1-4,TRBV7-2,CASSPQQGVNEKLFF,TGTGCCAGCAGCCCGCAACAGGGGGTAAATGAAAAACTGTTTTTT
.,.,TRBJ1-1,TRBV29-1,CSVGGQPGTEAFF,TGCAGCGTTGGCGGACAGCCGGGCACTGAAGCTTTCTTT
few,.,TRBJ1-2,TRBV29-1,CSVDQGHGYTF,TGCAGCGTTGATCAGGGGCACGGCTACACCTTC
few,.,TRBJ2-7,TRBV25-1,CASGRAGTYEQYF,TGTGCCAGCGGACGAGCGGGGACATACGAGCAGTACTTC
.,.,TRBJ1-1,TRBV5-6,CASSFREVTEAFF,TGTGCCAGCAGCTTTAGGGAGGTGACTGAAGCTTTCTTT
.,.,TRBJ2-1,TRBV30,CAWSAMGHEQFF,TGTGCCTGGAGTGCGATGGGTCATGAGCAGTTCTTC
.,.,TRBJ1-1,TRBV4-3,CASSQDFSSEAFF,TGCGCCAGCAGCCAAGATTTCAGTTCTGAAGCTTTCTTT
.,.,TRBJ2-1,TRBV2,CASSVLNNEQFF,TGTGCCAGCAGTGTCCTTAACAATGAGCAGTTCTTC
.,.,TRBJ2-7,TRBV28,CASSTQDTRSYEQYF,TGTGCCAGCAGTACCCAGGACACTCGCTCCTACGAGCAGTACTTC
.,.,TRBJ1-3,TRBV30,CAWNLGGRIYF,TGTGCCTGGAACCTTGGGGGCAGGATATATTTT